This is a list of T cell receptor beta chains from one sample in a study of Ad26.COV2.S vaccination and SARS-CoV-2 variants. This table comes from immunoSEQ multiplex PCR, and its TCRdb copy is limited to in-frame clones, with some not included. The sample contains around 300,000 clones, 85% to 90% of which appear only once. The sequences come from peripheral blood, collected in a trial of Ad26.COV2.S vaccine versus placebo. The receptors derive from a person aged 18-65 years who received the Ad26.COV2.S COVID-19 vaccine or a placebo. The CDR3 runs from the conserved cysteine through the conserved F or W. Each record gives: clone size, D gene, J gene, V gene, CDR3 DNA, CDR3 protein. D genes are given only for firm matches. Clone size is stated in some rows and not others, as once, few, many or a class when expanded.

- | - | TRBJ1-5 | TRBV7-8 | TGTGCCAGCAGTTCAGGGTACATACAGCCCCAGCATTTT | CASSSGYIQPQHF
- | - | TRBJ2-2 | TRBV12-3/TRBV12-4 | TGTGCCAGCAGTTTCGCGGGGGAGCTGTTTTTT | CASSFAGELFF
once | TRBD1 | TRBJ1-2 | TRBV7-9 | TGTGCCAGCAGCGTATCGGGACAGCCTAACTATGGCTACACCTTC | CASSVSGQPNYGYTF
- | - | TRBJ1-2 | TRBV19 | TGTGCCAGTAGTATAGCAGGCTTTTACTATGGCTACACCTTC | CASSIAGFYYGYTF
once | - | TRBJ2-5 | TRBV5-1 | TGCGCCAGCACCCCCTTCGCGGGGGCGAAAGAGACCCAGTACTTC | CASTPFAGAKETQYF
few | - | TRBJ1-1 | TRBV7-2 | TGTGCCAGCAAACTGGCGGGGGGCACTGAAGCTTTCTTT | CASKLAGGTEAFF
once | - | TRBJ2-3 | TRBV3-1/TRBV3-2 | TGTGCCAGCAGCCAAGATTCGGGGTCAGATACGCAGTATTTT | CASSQDSGSDTQYF
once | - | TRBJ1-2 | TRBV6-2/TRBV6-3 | TGTGCCAGCAGTTACGGGACACATCAGGGAGGCTACACCTTC | CASSYGTHQGGYTF
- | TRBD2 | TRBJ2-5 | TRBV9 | TGTGCCAGCAGCGTACTAGCGGGGGGGCTAGAGACCCAGTACTTC | CASSVLAGGLETQYF
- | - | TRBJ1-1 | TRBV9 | TGTGCCAGCAGCGTAGCTTCGGCTTCCACTGAAGCTTTCTTT | CASSVASASTEAFF
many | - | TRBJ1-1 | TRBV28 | TGTGCCAGCAGTTCGAGTATGAACACTGAAGCTTTCTTT | CASSSSMNTEAFF
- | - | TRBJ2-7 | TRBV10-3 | TGTGCCATCAGCGACGGACCTGGGACTCTCTCCTACGAGCAGTACTTC | CAISDGPGTLSYEQYF
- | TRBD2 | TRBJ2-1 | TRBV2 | TGTGCCAGCAGTGAAGCGAGAACTAGCGGGGGGTCGGAGCAGTTCTTC | CASSEARTSGGSEQFF
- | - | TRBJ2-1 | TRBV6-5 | TGTGCCAGCGTAAGGGAGTTCGGCAATGAGCAGTTCTTC | CASVREFGNEQFF
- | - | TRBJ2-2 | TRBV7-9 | TGTGCCAGCAGCTTCGCAGCCACCGGGGAGCTGTTTTTT | CASSFAATGELFF
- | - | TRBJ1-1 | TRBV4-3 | TGCGCCAGCAGCCAAGCTGCTGCAGAGCCTTTCTTT | CASSQAAAEPFF
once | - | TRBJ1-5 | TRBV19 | TGTGCCAGTACGGGGTTAGCGGGGGGGGGACAGCCCCAGCATTTT | CASTGLAGGGQPQHF
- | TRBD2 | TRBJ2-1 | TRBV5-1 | TGCGCCAGCAGCTTAGCTAGCGGGGGGCACAATGAGCAGTTCTTC | CASSLASGGHNEQFF
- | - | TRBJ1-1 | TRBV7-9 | TGTGCCAGCAGCTCCCAGGGCGCTGAAGCTTTCTTT | CASSSQGAEAFF
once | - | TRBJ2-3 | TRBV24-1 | TGTGCCACCAGGGGGTCAACCGGAGATACGCAGTATTTT | CATRGSTGDTQYF
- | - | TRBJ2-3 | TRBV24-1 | TGTGCCACCAGTGACTCCCGGCCTTCACCATTACGCACAGATACGCAGTATTTT | CATSDSRPSPLRTDTQYF
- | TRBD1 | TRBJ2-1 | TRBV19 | TGTGCCAGTAGTATACCGGGACAGGGGGCCCACAATGAGCAGTTCTTC | CASSIPGQGAHNEQFF
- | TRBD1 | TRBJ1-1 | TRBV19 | TGTGCCAGTAGTATAGCGGCAGGGGGGGTGAACACTGAAGCTTTCTTT | CASSIAAGGVNTEAFF
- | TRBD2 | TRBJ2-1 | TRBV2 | TGTGCCAGCAACAGCGGGAGGGATTGGTATGAGCAGTTCTTC | CASNSGRDWYEQFF
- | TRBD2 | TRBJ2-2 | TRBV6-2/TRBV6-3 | TGTGCCAGCAGCGATGGGCCCCTAGCGGGAACGAACACCGGGGAGCTGTTTTTT | CASSDGPLAGTNTGELFF
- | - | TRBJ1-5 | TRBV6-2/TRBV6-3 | TGTGCCAGCAGTTTCGACAAAAGACAGGCTTCCCAGCATTTT | CASSFDKRQASQHF
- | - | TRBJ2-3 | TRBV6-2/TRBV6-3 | TGTGCCAGCAGTTCAGTTGGGCGGGGAGACACAGATACGCAGTATTTT | CASSSVGRGDTDTQYF
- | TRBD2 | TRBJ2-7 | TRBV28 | TGTGCCAGCAGTGAGGGACTATACGGCTCCTACGAGCAGTACTTC | CASSEGLYGSYEQYF
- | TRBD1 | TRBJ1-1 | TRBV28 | TGTGCCAGCATCCCCCTGGGGGCAGGGGGCTGGGACACTGAAGCTTTCTTT | CASIPLGAGGWDTEAFF
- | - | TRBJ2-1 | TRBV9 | TGTGCCAGCAGCGTAACGGGACTGACGTCGTATGAGCAGTTCTTC | CASSVTGLTSYEQFF
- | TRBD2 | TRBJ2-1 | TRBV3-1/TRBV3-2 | TGTGCCAGCAGGGTTAGCGGGGGGAACGATGAGCAGTTCTTC | CASRVSGGNDEQFF
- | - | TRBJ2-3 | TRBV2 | TGTGCCAGCAGTGAAGGGGGGCTTCACACAGATACGCAGTATTTT | CASSEGGLHTDTQYF
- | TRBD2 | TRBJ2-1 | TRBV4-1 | TGCGCCAGCAGCTTAAGACTAGCGGGACCCTACAATGAGCAGTTCTTC | CASSLRLAGPYNEQFF
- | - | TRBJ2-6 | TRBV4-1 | TGCGCCAGCAGCCAAGCCCAAGACTCTGGGGCCAACGTCCTGACTTTC | CASSQAQDSGANVLTF
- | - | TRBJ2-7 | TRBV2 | TGTGCCAGCAGTGGCCCCCGGGACAACCACCAGCGAAGCTCCTACGAGCAGTACTTC | CASSGPRDNHQRSSYEQYF
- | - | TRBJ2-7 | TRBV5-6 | TGTGCCAGCAGCCCGCAGTCCGGTAGGGCAGGGTGGGCCGAGCAGTACTTC | CASSPQSGRAGWAEQYF
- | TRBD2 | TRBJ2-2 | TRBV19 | TGTGCCAGTACGCAGTGGGTTGAGTTTGGATTGGGGACTAGCGGGAGGAATGACACCGGGGAGCTGTTTTTT | CASTQWVEFGLGTSGRNDTGELFF
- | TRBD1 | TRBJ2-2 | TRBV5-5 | TGTGCCAGCAGCTTAGGACAGGGGGCTTACGATCCCACCGGGGAGCTGTTTTTT | CASSLGQGAYDPTGELFF
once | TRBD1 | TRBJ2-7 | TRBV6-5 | TGTGCCAGCAGTTACTCTACGACAGGGACCAACGAGCAGTACTTC | CASSYSTTGTNEQYF
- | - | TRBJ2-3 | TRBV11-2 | TGTGCCAGCAGCCAGGCGGGACAGAGCACAGATACGCAGTATTTT | CASSQAGQSTDTQYF
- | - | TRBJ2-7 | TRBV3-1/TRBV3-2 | TGTGCCAGCAGCCAAGCCCCCGGGAGCTCCTACGAGCAGTACTTC | CASSQAPGSSYEQYF
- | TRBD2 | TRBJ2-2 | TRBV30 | TGTGCCTGGAGGGGGGGACTAGCGGTTCCAGCCGGGGAGCTGTTTTTT | CAWRGGLAVPAGELFF
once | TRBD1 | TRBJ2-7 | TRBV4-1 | TGCGCCAGCAGCCAAAGGGACAGGGGTTCAGTGCAGTACTTC | CASSQRDRGSVQYF
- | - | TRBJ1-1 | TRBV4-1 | TGCGCCAGCAGCCAATCCAGGTACAATGAAGCTTTCTTT | CASSQSRYNEAFF
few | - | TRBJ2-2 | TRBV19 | TGTGCCAGTAGTATTAGGGGGACCACCGGGGAGCTGTTTTTT | CASSIRGTTGELFF
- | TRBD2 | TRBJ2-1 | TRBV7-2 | TGTGCCAGCAGCACTCAAGCGGGAGGCTCCAATGAGCAGTTCTTC | CASSTQAGGSNEQFF
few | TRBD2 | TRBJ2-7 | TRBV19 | TGTGCCAGTAGTATCGGACTAGCGGCCTACGAGCAGTACTTC | CASSIGLAAYEQYF
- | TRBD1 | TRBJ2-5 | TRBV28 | TGTGCCAGCAGTTTTTTGGGACAGAACCAAGAGACCCAGTACTTC | CASSFLGQNQETQYF
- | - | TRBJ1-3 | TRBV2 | TGTGCCAAGCGTTGGACCGTTCAAGGAAGAAACACCATATATTTT | CAKRWTVQGRNTIYF
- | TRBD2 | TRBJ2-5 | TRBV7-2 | TGTGCCAGCAGCTTATCTGGAGCGGGGTTACAAGAGACCCAGTACTTC | CASSLSGAGLQETQYF
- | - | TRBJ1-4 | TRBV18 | TGTGCCAGCTCACCAAGCAGGGCGGGTAATGAAAAACTGTTTTTT | CASSPSRAGNEKLFF
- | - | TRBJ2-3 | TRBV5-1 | TGCGCCAGCAGCTTAGAGGGGGGACTGACAGATACGCAGTATTTT | CASSLEGGLTDTQYF